This T cell receptor (beta chain) is drawn from a study of response to subunit inactivated influenza vaccine. CDR3 length equals 12 residues. Germline values: CDR1 DFQATT, CDR2 SNEGSKA (reference sequence). V lost 3 bases and J lost 3, with 6 bases in between. This clonotype was counted ten times or more. TCRdb fed the RT-PCR reads into MiXCR, producing one record per CDR3 protein. The data show hundreds of thousands of distinct CDR3 sequences, approximately 10% seen once. These data were likewise used in another study, on T cells expressing NK-cell markers. That source notes: For TCR beta, cDNA was produced by 5'RACE template switching with UMIs.

V is TRBV20-1 and J is TRBJ1-5; no firm D call. This clonotype was sampled from a man aged 50 or older who received an inactivated influenza vaccine. This specimen was PBMCs from blood, taken on the day of vaccination. The CDR3 coding sequence is TGCAGTGCTAGGACTTCCAATCAGCCCCAGCATTTT. Translated, it gives CSARTSNQPQHF.